This T cell receptor beta chain was recovered during a study of blood T cells in healthy people across ages. Study-level findings and limits: Strongly correlated with naive T cell percentage was TCR beta diversity.

In regard to this clonotype: No antigen is known for it.

Sample-barcoded 5' priming and a J-beta primer mix drove a second PCR of roughly 6 to 12 cycles. MiXCR, run by TCRdb on the 5' RACE reads, gives a single entry per CDR3 protein. The top ten clones hold roughly 23% of a sample with 1.5 million to 2 million distinct CDR3 sequences, about two fifths of them seen once. Germline values: CDR1 SGDLS, CDR2 YYNGEE. The germline V and J ends were trimmed by 10 bases and 2 bases, with 19 bases remaining between them. The CDR3 spans 15 residues. Staff drew roughly 10 milliliters of peripheral blood from each donor. The gene calls are TRBV9 and TRBJ1-5; no reliable D call. The material sequenced was blood. This clonotype originated in a human donor in good health. The CDR3 DNA follows: TGTGCCCATAAAATGGAGTATGCGGGCAATCAGCCCCAGCATTTT. It codes for CAHKMEYAGNQPQHF.